Shown below are 25 T cell receptor beta chains from a single sample sequenced in a study of shared clonotypes between healthy human individuals. Assay: immunoSEQ multiplex PCR; the TCRdb copy retains only in-frame clones and omits some. In the table there are around 2,000,000 clones, about 94% of which are singletons. As defined, naive CD8 cells were CD45RO-negative and positively selected for CCR7, with terminally differentiated effector memory CD45RA+ cells excluded. Input material: naive CD8+ T cells sorted from blood. These receptor sequences come from a man between 18 and 35 years old in good health.

The V call is TRBV19, the J call TRBJ2-1, with TRBD2 identical over 7 bases. In germline, CDR1 is LNHDA, CDR2 SQIVND (reference sequence). The CDR3 spans 10 residues. The ends lost 7 bases at V and 15 bases at J; junction bases unmatched: 6. The CDR3 protein is CASTLERGFF. The CDR3 bases are TGTGCCAGTACCCTAGAGCGGGGGTTCTTC.

This CDR3 reads CASSSTYAGANTGELFF. The CDR3 DNA reads as TGTGCCAGCAGCTCCACCTATGCGGGGGCGAACACCGGGGAGCTGTTTTTT. V gene TRBV7-9 combines with J gene TRBJ2-2, with 7 bases fitting TRBD2. The CDR3 is made up of 17 amino acids. From germline, CDR1 is SEHNR and CDR2 FQNEAQ (reference sequence). V lost 4 bases to trimming and J lost 0 bases; unmatched junction nucleotides: 8.

The chain links TRBV7-9 to TRBJ2-7, with 8 bases fitting TRBD2. V lost 6 bases, J lost 6 bases, and 13 bases stayed unmatched. The CDR3 extends over 15 amino acids. Germline loops: CDR1 SEHNR, CDR2 FQNEAQ (reference sequence). CDR3 sequence reads: CASSFVSGLAGEQYF. The CDR3, as DNA: TGTGCCAGCAGTTTTGTAAGTGGACTAGCTGGCGAGCAGTACTTC. Drawing the rest from reference TRBV7-9 and TRBJ2-7, the complete variable domain is DTGVSQNPRHKITKRGQNVTFRCDPISEHNRLYWYRQTLGQGPEFLTYFQNEAQLEKSRLLSDRFSAERPKGSFSTLEIQRTEQGDSAMYLCASSFVSGLAGEQYFGPGTRLTVT.

The chain employs TRBV29-1 and TRBJ1-2, with 11 nucleotides matching TRBD1. V lost 0 bases and J lost 4; bases outside the gene matches: 7. The germline CDR1 and CDR2 sequences are SQVTM and ANQGSEA. The CDR3 extends over 16 amino acids. CDR3 protein: CSVEDQGQGAVYGYTF. CDR3 sequence (DNA): TGCAGCGTTGAAGATCAAGGACAGGGGGCTGTCTATGGCTACACCTTC.

This clone occurred a few times. This sequence joins TRBV12-5 and TRBJ1-1, with D unclear. Germline V gene sequence: CDR1 LGHNT, CDR2 FRNRAP. Trimming took 5 bases from V and 1 from J, leaving 5 bases between them. This CDR3 has 12 amino acids. The CDR3 region is CASGPGNTEAFF. As DNA, the CDR3 is TGTGCTAGTGGTCCGGGGAACACTGAAGCTTTCTTT.

The genes are TRBV29-1 and TRBJ2-7; TRBD2 matches at 7 bases. The CDR3 is 15 residues long. Trimming took 0 bases from V and 4 from J; bases not matched to a gene: 9. Germline V gene data show CDR1 as SQVTM and CDR2 as ANQGSEA. Written as DNA, the CDR3 is TGCAGCGTTGAAGAGGGGGGAGGGCCTTATTACGAGCAGTACTTC. The encoded protein is CSVEEGGGPYYEQYF.

The chain links TRBV29-1 to TRBJ1-4; 7 nucleotides line up with TRBD1. The CDR3 runs 12 residues. Germline V gene data show CDR1 as SQVTM and CDR2 as ANQGSEA. Trimming cost V 4 bases and J 8 bases; bases outside gene matches: 4. DNA of the CDR3: TGCAGCGTTGCACAGGGGAACGAAAAACTGTTTTTT. Its protein is CSVAQGNEKLFF. Complete variable domain (other parts from reference TRBV29-1 and TRBJ1-4): SAVISQKPSRDICQRGTSLTIQCQVDSQVTMMFWYRQQPGQSLTLIATANQGSEATYESGFVIDKFPISRPNLTFSTLTVSNMSPEDSSIYLCSVAQGNEKLFFGSGTQLSVL.

The chain links TRBV11-2 to TRBJ2-3; no reliable D call. The V and J ends lost 3 bases and 2 bases respectively, with 9 bases between them. There are 14 residues in the CDR3. Per germline, CDR1 SGHAT and CDR2 FQNNGV. This CDR3 is CASSFVTITDTQYF. Here the CDR3 DNA reads TGTGCCAGCAGCTTCGTTACTATCACAGATACGCAGTATTTT. Supplemented by reference TRBV11-2 and TRBJ2-3, the full variable domain reads EAGVAQSPRYKIIEKRQSVAFWCNPISGHATLYWYQQILGQGPKLLIQFQNNGVVDDSQLPKDRFSAERLKGVDSTLKIQPAKLEDSAVYLCASSFVTITDTQYFGPGTRLTVL.

V and J are TRBV19 and TRBJ2-7; 7 positions match TRBD2. V trimming: 6 bases; J trimming: 2 bases; junction bases outside the gene matches: 10. The CDR3 totals 15 residues. Germline V gene lookup returns CDR1 LNHDA and CDR2 SQIVND (reference sequence). The CDR3 DNA reads as TGTGCCAGTAGCCCCCGCGGGGGTCTCCCCTACGAGCAGTACTTC. This translates into CASSPRGGLPYEQYF. The full variable domain, its missing parts supplied by reference TRBV19 and TRBJ2-7, is DGGITQSPKYLFRKEGQNVTLSCEQNLNHDAMYWYRQDPGQGLRLIYYSQIVNDFQKGDIAEGYSVSREKKESFPLTVTSAQKNPTAFYLCASSPRGGLPYEQYFGPGTRLTVT.

V is TRBV28 and J is TRBJ1-4; 8 bases agree with TRBD1. The length of the CDR3 is 15 residues. Looked up from germline, CDR1 is MDHEN and CDR2 is SYDVKM. V lost 6 bases and J lost 6; bases outside the gene matches: 9. The CDR3 DNA reads TGTGCCAGCAGGTTCACCAGGGGGCCCTATGAAAAACTGTTTTTT. Protein sequence: CASRFTRGPYEKLFF.

V usage is TRBV7-9 and J usage is TRBJ2-7, with a possible D match to TRBD2 (6 bases). Germline V CDR1 and CDR2: SEHNR, FQNEAQ (reference sequence). V was clipped by 5 bases and J by 5 bases, with 22 bases between them. This CDR3 spans 16 amino acids. The CDR3 reads CASSARLWEDLNEQYF. As DNA, the CDR3 is TGTGCCAGCAGCGCAAGGTTATGGGAGGACCTAAACGAGCAGTACTTC.

The chain uses TRBV9 and TRBJ2-5; TRBD1 agrees at 7 bases. The CDR3 totals 15 residues. Unmatched junction bases numbered 10, after V lost 4 bases and J lost 4 bases. The germline V gene encodes CDR1 SGDLS and CDR2 YYNGEE. In nucleotides, the CDR3 is TGTGCCAGCAGCACGCGACAGGGTTCCGGAGAGACCCAGTACTTC. Translating it yields CASSTRQGSGETQYF.

J is TRBJ2-7 and V is TRBV27; 7 bases match TRBD1. The CDR3 covers 16 residues. V gave up 4 bases and J gave up 3 bases; unmatched junction bases: 12. Looked up from germline, CDR1 is MNHEY and CDR2 is SMNVEV (reference sequence). CDR3 coding DNA: TGTGCCAGCAGTTATAAACAGGGGTACCTCCTCTACGAGCAGTACTTC. Protein: CASSYKQGYLLYEQYF.

As regards this clone: The sample carries other DNA sequences with the same CDR3. The gene calls are TRBV13 and TRBJ2-2; D not resolved. CDR3 length: 13 amino acids. Trimming shortened V by 0 bases and J by 5 bases, and 4 bases separated the two germline ends. From germline, CDR1 is PRHDT and CDR2 FYEKMQ (reference sequence). CDR3 sequence: CASSLGVTGELFF. The CDR3 bases are TGTGCCAGCAGCTTAGGGGTGACCGGGGAGCTGTTTTTT. Full variable domain (outside the CDR3, taken from reference TRBV13 and TRBJ2-2): AAGVIQSPRHLIKEKRETATLKCYPIPRHDTVYWYQQGPGQDPQFLISFYEKMQSDKGSIPDRFSAQQFSDYHSELNMSSLELGDSALYFCASSLGVTGELFFGEGSRLTVL.

The chain uses TRBV4-3 and TRBJ1-4, with TRBD1 matching 7 bases. The V gene end was trimmed by 2 bases and the J gene end by 3 bases; junction bases not matched to a gene: 6. The length of the CDR3 is 16 residues. Germline V gene data show CDR1 as LGHNA and CDR2 as YSLEER. DNA for the CDR3: TGCGCCAGCAGCCAACGACAGGGTGCGGCTAATGAAAAACTGTTTTTT. Translation gives CASSQRQGAANEKLFF.

The chain is built from TRBV19 and TRBJ2-7, with D possibly called TRBD1 or TRBD2 (6 bases each). The CDR3 contains 15 residues. Germline CDR1 is LNHDA and CDR2 is SQIVND (reference sequence). Deletions cut 2 bases from V and 3 bases from J, with 14 bases between. CDR3 amino acids: CASSIMGGIYYEQYF. The CDR3 nucleotides read TGTGCCAGTAGTATAATGGGGGGCATTTACTACGAGCAGTACTTC.

The chain recombines TRBV6-5 with TRBJ2-7; a possible D gene is TRBD2 (6 bases). Germline V gene sequence: CDR1 MNHEY, CDR2 SVGAGI. The CDR3 loop spans 15 amino acids. Between the trimmed V and J ends, which lost 4 bases and 0 bases, there was a span of 13 bases. The CDR3 bases are TGTGCCAGCAGTTTAGGGCTAGCGTTCTCCTACGAGCAGTACTTC. It codes for CASSLGLAFSYEQYF.

Of note for this clone: The same CDR3 can be traced to other DNA sequences in this sample. This chain joins TRBV7-9 and TRBJ2-7; the D gene is possibly TRBD1 (6 bases). Trimming took off 1 base at V and 4 bases at J, with 11 bases between the two ends. Germline CDR1 is SEHNR and CDR2 is FQNEAQ (reference sequence). This CDR3 is 14 amino acids long. CDR3 sequence reads: CASSLGQGLYEQYF. Written as DNA, the CDR3 is TGTGCCAGCAGCTTAGGTCAGGGGCTGTACGAGCAGTACTTC.

The chain combines TRBV7-8 with TRBJ1-2; a weak D match, TRBD1 (5 bases). The CDR3 is 15 residues long. CDR1 and CDR2 from the germline V gene are SGHVS and FQNEAQ. V dropped 5 bases and J dropped 6 bases, with 19 bases sitting between them. The CDR3 coding sequence is TGTGCCAGCAGCCACGGAGATGTGGCCAGGGATGGCTACACCTTC. It translates to CASSHGDVARDGYTF.

The chain has TRBV27 and TRBJ2-5, with 8 bases that match TRBD2. V lost 5 bases and J lost 3; bases outside the gene matches: 11. CDR1 is MNHEY and CDR2 is SMNVEV in the germline V gene (reference sequence). CDR3 length: 16 amino acids. Written as DNA, the CDR3 is TGTGCCAGCAGTAACAGGGTTGGGGGACTAGAAGAGACCCAGTACTTC. Translating it yields CASSNRVGGLEETQYF.

The rearrangement joins TRBV5-6 to TRBJ2-1, with TRBD1 matching over 10 bases. Germline V gives CDR1 SGHDT, CDR2 YYEEEE. The CDR3 is made up of 13 amino acids. The V gene end was trimmed by 7 bases and the J gene end by 6 bases; junction bases not matched to a gene: 4. The CDR3 nucleotides read TGTGCCAGCGGCTGGACAGGGGGCAATGAGCAGTTCTTC. Protein: CASGWTGGNEQFF. Drawing the rest from reference TRBV5-6 and TRBJ2-1, the complete variable domain is DAGVTQSPTHLIKTRGQQVTLRCSPKSGHDTVSWYQQALGQGPQFIFQYYEEEERQRGNFPDRFSGHQFPNYSSELNVNALLLGDSALYLCASGWTGGNEQFFGPGTRLTVL.

CDR3 protein: CASNNWPDEQYF. The CDR3 bases are TGTGCCAGTAATAACTGGCCTGACGAGCAGTACTTC. The V call is TRBV19, the J call TRBJ2-7; D gene unclear. CDR1 and CDR2 (germline): LNHDA, SQIVND (reference sequence). Between the trimmed V and J ends, which lost 7 bases and 5 bases, there was a span of 12 bases. This CDR3 is 12 amino acids long.

The J gene is TRBJ2-7, the V gene TRBV6-5; D gene uncertain. From germline, CDR1 is MNHEY and CDR2 SVGAGI. This CDR3 has 16 residues. Trimming cost V 0 bases and J 0 bases, with 12 bases left between them. CDR3 coding DNA: TGTGCCAGCAGTTACTCGAGTGGCAGCTTCTCCTACGAGCAGTACTTC. Translated: CASSYSSGSFSYEQYF.

The chain employs TRBV14 and TRBJ1-6, with D maybe TRBD1 (5 bases). Looked up from germline, CDR1 is SGHDN and CDR2 is FVKESK. This CDR3 spans 16 amino acids. Trimming shortened V by 0 bases and J by 14 bases, and 20 bases separated the two germline ends. In DNA form, the CDR3 reads TGTGCCAGCAGCCAAGATTTGACGGACATGGGTGGATCCCTCCACTTT. Translation: CASSQDLTDMGGSLHF.

The CDR3 DNA reads as TGTGCCAGCAAGGTCCTCCACAGGGGGCGTGAAGAGCAGTACTTC. Its protein is CASKVLHRGREEQYF. V gene TRBV6-1 combines with J gene TRBJ2-7; 9 positions match TRBD1. Looked up from germline, CDR1 is MNHNS and CDR2 is SASEGT. This CDR3 has 15 amino acids. The V gene end was trimmed by 7 bases and the J gene end by 7 bases; junction bases not matched to a gene: 14.